Given below is one T cell receptor beta chain in context. The data were taken from a study of shared clonotypes between healthy human individuals. Only in-frame clones appear in the TCRdb table, and some are missing; sequencing was by immunoSEQ multiplex PCR. In the table there are approximately 2.5 million clones, just over 90% of which are singletons. Sequencing was done on a sample of naive CD4+ T cells sorted from blood. Noted subset: CD45RA+ positively selected. This receptor was taken from a man aged 18-30 years in good health.

The CDR3 is CASSLQWVRGTDTQYF. The CDR3 region has the DNA TGTGCCAGCAGCTTACAGTGGGTGCGGGGCACAGATACGCAGTATTTT. The chain couples TRBV7-8 to TRBJ2-3; the D gene is possibly TRBD2 (5 bases). The CDR3 is 16 residues long. Trimming removed 2 bases at V and 1 base at J, with 13 bases between. Germline V CDR1 and CDR2: SGHVS, FQNEAQ.